The T cell receptor (beta chain) described here comes from a study of blood T cell repertoires in COVID-19 (dated by TCRdb to 2018 to 2020). Looking at the study overall: Samples covering the acute and convalescent phases of COVID-19 were provided by collaborators in the United States, Italy and Spain. The prospective study material was composed of cDNA or gDNA derived from T cells, B-cell-depleted T cells, or PBMCs. Subjects who had been exposed to COVID-19, were actively infected with it, or had recovered from it provided the deeply sampled blood TCRbeta repertoires that made up the dataset. The repertoires were made available in a free public database intended to serve as a resource for research on the immune response to SARS-CoV-2. Samples came from the ongoing ImmuneRACE study (first 160 participants) plus 1,254 subjects from 6 global collaborators. Nearly every sample came with metadata listing a de-identified subject ID, COVID-19 status, age in years and sex. Where HLA class I and class II types were available, the types were taken from metadata supplied by the sample provider, not from assay-based typing. Study-wide findings and limitations: The amount of clinical and demographic metadata varied by source and participant and was provided uncurated.

Comment on this clone: Its antigen is still unknown. Base quality data are lacking; no much larger clone is found one base away.

TCRbeta CDR3 regions were amplified from genomic DNA using the immunoSEQ Assay, a bias-controlled multiplex PCR. From the authors' description of their analysis: The number of nucleated cells in each sample was estimated by amplification of reference gene primers within the assay. To quantify the absolute abundance of each unique TCRbeta CDR3 rearrangement, sequence reads were collapsed and filtered. Productive Simpson clonality was computed per sample as the square root of Simpson's diversity index over productive rearrangements. In TCRdb, the immuneACCESS table is reduced to in-frame sequences with V and J assigned. These tables do not hold every clone; where another copy was compared, an unresolved V gene accounts for under half, and the others remain unexplained. V and J calls and clone size follow that table, whereas D and trimming were derived from the DNA. This sample is represented by around 200,000 clones; 87% of them were singletons. The ten biggest clones cover about 0.96% of the sample.

Another Seattle source contributed samples from volunteer blood donors who had recovered from COVID-19. Whole blood was collected in K2EDTA tubes by collaborating institutions according to the institutions' own protocols. For TCRbeta analysis, collaborator samples were shipped as frozen whole blood, as isolated PBMCs, or as DNA extracted from either sample type. The CDR3 measures 15 amino acids from cysteine to phenylalanine. Of all the DNA, just the CDR3 is kept, 45 bases in frame from base 1. Ends trimmed: V by 6 bases, J by 3 bases; bases unmatched to a gene: 7. Reading the germline V gene gives CDR1 KGHSH and CDR2 LQKENI.

The sample comprised peripheral blood. The receptor comes from a young woman who had recovered from COVID-19. The chain is encoded by TRBV18 joined to TRBJ2-2; 7 middle bases align to TRBD1. For the CDR3, the sequence is CASSETGIHTGELFF. The DNA sequence reads TGTGCCAGCTCCGAGACAGGGATTCACACCGGGGAGCTGTTTTTT.